This TCR beta chain stems from a study of CD8+ T cells in alopecia areata. Study-level results: Compared with normal scalp, lesional scalp had higher clonality and more expanded CD8+ clones.

After isolation, RNA underwent reverse transcription to generate cDNA as the sequencing template. The repertoire was sequenced with immunoSEQ multiplex PCR; TCRdb's copy has only in-frame clones and lacks some. The sample shows 160,000 or so clones, 65% to 75% of them seen only once. Germline CDR1 is SNHLY and CDR2 is FYNNEI. The V end was cut by 8 bases, the J end by 2 bases, with 7 bases between. The CDR3 runs to 12 residues. On this clone: Its target is not known.

Sorting separated CD4+ and CD8+ T cells out of PBMCs. V and J are TRBV2 and TRBJ1-5, with D hard to call. The receptor was isolated from a human donor with alopecia areata. This specimen was CD8+ T cells sorted from blood, taken at week 0. The CDR3 is CASGLGNQPQHF. The CDR3, as DNA: TGTGCCAGCGGTCTAGGCAATCAGCCCCAGCATTTT.